This record looks at one T cell receptor beta chain sequence and its context. The data derive from a study of blood T cell repertoires in COVID-19. Study in general: Acute-phase and convalescent COVID-19 samples originated in the United States, Italy and Spain. Sources were T cells, B-cell-depleted T cells, or PBMCs; the material itself was cDNA or gDNA.

The CDR3 has 14 residues. Germline V lookup: CDR1 LNHDA, CDR2 SQIVND (reference sequence). V lost 3 bases, J lost 3 bases, and 2 bases stayed unmatched. Authors' processing steps: Estimated nucleated cell counts came from reference gene primer amplification. The data were produced by immunoSEQ multiplex PCR, yet TCRdb's version contains in-frame clones alone and is incomplete. The D gene and trimming were derived from the DNA, and the V and J assignments and clone size from that table. There are a few hundred thousand clones in the sample; 88% occur only once, and roughly 4.1% lies in the top ten. Specimen: peripheral blood. This clonotype was obtained from a woman aged 50 to 60 with active or convalescent COVID-19. V is TRBV19 and J is TRBJ1-1; TRBD1 matches at 9 bases. CDR3 sequence: CASSITGGDTEAFF. The CDR3 DNA reads as TGTGCCAGTAGTATCACAGGGGGCGACACTGAAGCTTTCTTT.